This TCR beta chain came from a study of shared clonotypes between healthy human individuals. Replicate PCRs run on unsorted PBMC used around 330 ng DNA, which was around 30,000 T cell genomes. Here immunoSEQ multiplex PCR was the method, and the copy in TCRdb shows in-frame clones only, minus some. The sample holds about 560,000 clones, roughly four fifths seen once. Donors were healthy HIV-negative adults without recent acute infections or vaccinations. The TCR was taken from a woman between 35 and 50 years old in good health. Some clones in this sample may be carry-over from other donors' samples. The specimen was PBMCs.

This CDR3 is CASSRGTRTTGELFF. For the CDR3, the DNA is TGTGCCAGCAGTCGGGGGACAAGGACCACCGGGGAGCTGTTTTTT. The rearrangement joins TRBV25-1 to TRBJ2-2; D possibly matches TRBD1 or TRBD2 (6 bases each). This CDR3 spans 15 amino acids. Germline V gene data show CDR1 as MGHDK and CDR2 as SYGVNS. Trimming removed 5 bases from V and 4 bases from J, with 14 bases in between. Looking up the rest from reference TRBV25-1 and TRBJ2-2 gives the full variable domain: EADIYQTPRYLVIGTGKKITLECSQTMGHDKMYWYQQDPGMELHLIHYSYGVNSTEKGDLSSESTVSRIRTEHFPLTLESARPSHTSQYLCASSRGTRTTGELFFGEGSRLTVL.